The next 28 T cell receptor beta chains were all read from a single sample in a study of blood T cell repertoires in COVID-19 (dated by TCRdb to the early 2020s). The library was obtained by the immunoSEQ multiplex PCR assay. The table was pulled from immuneACCESS by TCRdb, which kept in-frame rearrangements only. Such tables lose some clones; where checked, under half of the loss comes from unresolved V genes, and the rest has no known cause. This sample holds 250,000 to 300,000 clones; 65% to 90% were observed only once. The ten largest account for just under 2% of the sample. Material: peripheral blood. The source is a man between 25 and 39 years old with active or convalescent COVID-19.

This clone was counted a single time. The chain uses TRBV4-2 and TRBJ2-5; a weak D match, TRBD1 (6 bases). V lost 3 bases and J 6 bases, leaving 14 bases between the germline ends. The CDR3 has 14 amino acids. The germline CDR1 and CDR2 sequences are LGHNA and YNFKEQ. The CDR3 is CASSHTNREQTQYF. DNA for the CDR3: TGTGCCAGCAGCCACACTAACAGGGAACAGACCCAGTACTTC.

The V and J genes are TRBV30 and TRBJ1-6; TRBD1 might be the D (5 bases). Trimming pared 3 bases from V and 10 bases from J, leaving 25 bases between. The CDR3 totals 17 residues. Germline V gives CDR1 GTSNPN, CDR2 SVGIG (reference sequence). This CDR3 is CAWRKARSEGVASPLHF. DNA of the CDR3: TGTGCCTGGAGAAAGGCCAGGAGTGAAGGGGTTGCATCACCCCTCCACTTT.

The chain combines TRBV6-5 with TRBJ2-7; the D gene is possibly TRBD1 (5 bases). Germline V CDR1 and CDR2: MNHEY, SVGAGI. Trimming shortened V by 0 bases and J by 6 bases, and 18 bases separated the two germline ends. This CDR3 is built from 16 residues. The CDR3 sequence is CASSYSSYRILSEQYF. The CDR3 DNA sequence: TGTGCCAGCAGTTACTCGAGTTACAGGATACTCAGCGAGCAGTACTTC.

The chain couples TRBV3-1 (or the pseudogene TRBV3-2) to TRBJ1-3, with D uncertain. Trimming pared 3 bases from V and 4 bases from J, leaving 4 bases between. Germline values: CDR1 LGHDT, CDR2 YNNKEL (reference sequence). The CDR3 covers 12 residues. Written as DNA, the CDR3 is TGTGCCAGCAGCCACCCAGGAAACACCATATATTTT. It encodes CASSHPGNTIYF.

The chain uses TRBV6-4 and TRBJ2-2; 8 bases agree with TRBD1. Per the germline V gene, CDR1 is MRHNA and CDR2 is SNTAGT. V dropped 3 bases and J dropped 0; count of bases not matched to a gene: 0. The CDR3 loop spans 15 amino acids. DNA for the CDR3: TGTGCCAGCAGTGAGACAGGGGCGAACACCGGGGAGCTGTTTTTT. Amino acids: CASSETGANTGELFF.

The chain links TRBV3-1 (or the pseudogene TRBV3-2) to TRBJ2-2, with D uncertain. Germline CDR1 reads LGHDT; CDR2 reads YNNKEL (reference sequence). This CDR3 is 13 amino acids long. Deletions cut 6 bases from V and 5 bases from J, with 10 bases between. The CDR3, as DNA: TGTGCCAGCAGTCCAACCCTAACCGGGGAGCTGTTTTTT. Protein product: CASSPTLTGELFF.

V usage is TRBV30 and J usage is TRBJ2-1; D is uncertain. The CDR3 is made up of 12 amino acids. Germline V gene lookup returns CDR1 GTSNPN and CDR2 SVGIG (reference sequence). V lost 1 base, J lost 9 bases, and 10 bases lay in between. DNA for the CDR3: TGTGCCTGGAGTGCTGATAGCATTGAGCAGTTCTTC. Translating gives CAWSADSIEQFF. The variable domain in full, completed from reference TRBV30 and TRBJ2-1, reads SQTIHQWPATLVQPVGSPLSLECTVEGTSNPNLYWYRQAAGRGLQLLFYSVGIGQISSEVPQNLSASRPQDRQFILSSKKLLLSDSGFYLCAWSADSIEQFFGPGTRLTVL.

This sequence joins TRBV5-1 and TRBJ2-3, with 7 bases lining up with TRBD2. This CDR3 region has 17 residues. CDR1 is SGHRS, CDR2 YFSETQ, per germline. V trimming: 3 bases; J trimming: 6 bases; junction bases outside the gene matches: 16. The CDR3 sequence: CASSSPRSVLAFDTQYF. DNA of the CDR3: TGCGCCAGCAGCTCCCCCCGTAGCGTACTAGCGTTCGATACGCAGTATTTT. Full variable domain (remainder filled in from reference TRBV5-1 and TRBJ2-3): KAGVTQTPRYLIKTRGQQVTLSCSPISGHRSVSWYQQTPGQGLQFLFEYFSETQRNKGNFPGRFSGRQFSNSRSEMNVSTLELGDSALYLCASSSPRSVLAFDTQYFGPGTRLTVL.

The V gene is TRBV5-6, the J gene TRBJ2-1; D remains ambiguous. Trimming pared 0 bases from V and 0 bases from J, leaving 7 bases between. Germline loops: CDR1 SGHDT, CDR2 YYEEEE. This CDR3 comprises 15 residues. In DNA form, the CDR3 reads TGTGCCAGCAGCTTGGGTCCTAACTCCTACAATGAGCAGTTCTTC. Its translation is CASSLGPNSYNEQFF.

The gene calls are TRBV23-1 and TRBJ1-2, with a tentative D call TRBD1 (6 bases). TRBV23-1 is sorted into the ORF group, with uncertain function. V was shortened by 5 bases and J by 4 bases, with 14 bases between the two germline ends. The CDR3 runs to 14 residues. The CDR3 DNA reads as TGCGCCAGCAGTGGGGACAAGTCCTCCTATGGCTACACCTTC. Its translation is CASSGDKSSYGYTF.

The chain couples TRBV6-2 or TRBV6-3 to TRBJ2-2; TRBD2 might be the D (5 bases). The CDR3 covers 15 residues. Trimming removed 5 bases from V and 6 bases from J, with 16 bases in between. The germline gives CDR1 MNHEY, CDR2 SVGEGT. The CDR3 region is CASSRPRGAPGELFF. Here the CDR3 DNA reads TGTGCCAGCAGTCGGCCCCGGGGTGCGCCCGGGGAGCTGTTTTTT.

The genes are TRBV30 and TRBJ1-5; unclear D gene. Trimming took off 4 bases at V and 6 bases at J, with 7 bases between the two ends. CDR1 GTSNPN and CDR2 SVGIG come from the germline V gene (reference sequence). The CDR3 totals 11 residues. CDR3 protein: CAWNQAQPQHF. The DNA of the CDR3 is TGTGCCTGGAATCAGGCTCAGCCCCAGCATTTT.

The chain uses TRBV30 and TRBJ1-2; D ambiguous. Germline CDR1 reads GTSNPN; CDR2 reads SVGIG (reference sequence). This CDR3 has 12 amino acids. Trimming stripped 8 bases from V and 4 bases from J, with 14 bases between. The CDR3 loop reads CAEYRVGYGYTF. The CDR3 coding sequence is TGTGCCGAGTACCGGGTGGGCTATGGCTACACCTTC.

The chain uses TRBV5-1 and TRBJ1-2, with 9 bases lining up with TRBD1. Germline-derived CDR1 and CDR2 are SGHRS and YFSETQ. CDR3 length: 15 amino acids. V shed 2 bases, J shed 7 bases, and the junction held 9 bases outside the gene matches. The CDR3 reads CASSFYTTGGSGYTF. The CDR3 DNA reads TGCGCCAGCAGCTTCTACACGACAGGGGGTTCTGGCTACACCTTC. Variable domain in full (rest from reference TRBV5-1 and TRBJ1-2): KAGVTQTPRYLIKTRGQQVTLSCSPISGHRSVSWYQQTPGQGLQFLFEYFSETQRNKGNFPGRFSGRQFSNSRSEMNVSTLELGDSALYLCASSFYTTGGSGYTFGSGTRLTVV.

V gene TRBV5-1 combines with J gene TRBJ2-2; possibly TRBD1 for D (5 bases). The ends were cut back, 4 bases at V and 0 bases at J, with 10 bases in the middle. The CDR3 is 15 amino acids. The germline CDR1 and CDR2 sequences are SGHRS and YFSETQ. The CDR3 bases are TGCGCCAGCAGCAGGACATTCCCGAACACCGGGGAGCTGTTTTTT. It specifies CASSRTFPNTGELFF.

The chain joins TRBV10-1 to TRBJ2-2, with TRBD1 as a possible D gene (5 bases). Trimming removed 4 bases at V and 6 bases at J, with 15 bases between. The CDR3 sequence is 15 residues long. CDR1 is WNHNN, CDR2 SYGVQD, per germline (reference sequence). Here the CDR3 DNA reads TGCGCCAGCAGTGTACAGGCCCGGGCGGCCGGGGAGCTGTTTTTT. It specifies CASSVQARAAGELFF.

The chain couples TRBV3-1 (or the pseudogene TRBV3-2) to TRBJ2-5, with 8 bases fitting TRBD2. This CDR3 has 15 residues. V was pared by 0 bases and J by 5 bases, with 5 bases of the junction left unmatched. The V gene's germline CDR1 is LGHDT and CDR2 YNNKEL (reference sequence). CDR3 protein: CASSQEWIAGETQYF. CDR3 bases: TGTGCCAGCAGCCAAGAATGGATAGCGGGGGAGACCCAGTACTTC.

This chain links TRBV7-2 with TRBJ2-5; a weak D match, TRBD2 (5 bases). This CDR3 is 11 amino acids long. V lost 6 bases and J lost 9, with 11 bases in between. Germline V gene data show CDR1 as SGHTA and CDR2 as FQGNSA. As DNA, the CDR3 is TGTGCCAGCAGTAAAGCGGAACCCCAGTACTTC. It yields the protein CASSKAEPQYF.

CDR3 sequence (DNA): TGTGCCAGCAGCCGGGTGTTGGGGGGACGTGGAAACACCATATATTTT. Translated, it gives CASSRVLGGRGNTIYF. This chain links TRBV5-6 with TRBJ1-3; tentative D call: TRBD1 (5 bases). Trimming left V 4 bases short and J 3 bases short, with 17 bases between. Germline CDR1 and CDR2: SGHDT and YYEEEE. The CDR3 spans 16 residues.

The chain carries TRBV15 and TRBJ1-4; no definite D call. Germline V lookup: CDR1 LNHNV, CDR2 YYDKDF (reference sequence). CDR3 length: 15 residues. V lost 0 bases and J lost 2, with 7 bases in between. CDR3 nucleotides: TGTGCCACCAGCAGAGAGCGGGTGACTAATGAAAAACTGTTTTTT. Translating gives CATSRERVTNEKLFF.

This clone was recorded once. The chain uses TRBV7-3 and TRBJ2-2, with 7 bases matching TRBD1. The V gene's germline CDR1 is SGHTA and CDR2 FQGTGA. J was trimmed by 3 bases and V by 5 bases; bases with no gene match: 3. CDR3 length equals 14 residues. The CDR3 DNA follows: TGTGCCAGCAGCCAGACAGGGTACACCGGGGAGCTGTTTTTT. Residues: CASSQTGYTGELFF.

This chain joins TRBV5-1 and TRBJ1-6; possible D gene TRBD1, 5 bases. This CDR3 is built from 14 residues. CDR1 is SGHRS and CDR2 is YFSETQ in the germline V gene. The ends were cut back, 8 bases at V and 9 bases at J, with 18 bases in the middle. The CDR3 sequence: CARTGGSYGSPLHF. The CDR3, as DNA: TGCGCCAGAACCGGGGGATCCTACGGTTCACCCCTCCACTTT.

The chain is built from TRBV23-1 and TRBJ2-1; tentative D call: TRBD2 (6 bases). TRBV23-1 is an open reading frame whose function is uncertain. V lost 0 bases and J lost 6, with 21 bases in between. CDR3 length: 18 amino acids. The chain's CDR3 is CASSQSTEGLVFANEQFF. The DNA of the CDR3 is TGCGCCAGCAGTCAATCAACGGAGGGGCTAGTCTTCGCCAATGAGCAGTTCTTC.

V and J are TRBV5-4 and TRBJ2-1; TRBD1 aligns across 9 bases. The length of the CDR3 is 15 residues. Germline V gene sequence: CDR1 SGHNT, CDR2 YYREEE (reference sequence). V dropped 7 bases and J dropped 5; count of bases not matched to a gene: 10. CDR3 in amino acids: CASGLDRGDHNEQFF. The CDR3 DNA reads as TGTGCCAGCGGACTCGACAGGGGGGATCACAATGAGCAGTTCTTC.

The J gene is TRBJ1-1, the V gene TRBV5-6, with 9 bases that match TRBD1. Germline V gives CDR1 SGHDT, CDR2 YYEEEE. V lost 4 bases to trimming and J lost 6 bases; unmatched junction nucleotides: 4. This CDR3 has 13 residues. CDR3 in DNA: TGTGCCAGCAGCCCGGACAGGGGTCCTGAAGCTTTCTTT. Its translation: CASSPDRGPEAFF.

The chain has TRBV30 and TRBJ2-5; tentative D call: TRBD2 (5 bases). Germline loops: CDR1 GTSNPN, CDR2 SVGIG (reference sequence). The CDR3 sequence is 13 residues long. V was trimmed by 3 bases and J by 11 bases, leaving 19 bases between them. For the CDR3, the DNA is TGTGCCTGGAGCCGCCTCGGCCCCCGAGGGCAGTACTTC. Its protein product is CAWSRLGPRGQYF.

The chain recombines TRBV15 with TRBJ2-3, with 8 bases matching TRBD2. Germline loops: CDR1 LNHNV, CDR2 YYDKDF (reference sequence). The CDR3 consists of 15 residues. With 0 bases clipped from V and 1 base from J, the junction kept 0 bases outside the gene matches. The CDR3: CATSRDSGGTDTQYF. The DNA for the CDR3 is TGTGCCACCAGCAGAGATAGCGGGGGCACAGATACGCAGTATTTT.

The chain recombines TRBV7-6 with TRBJ1-1, with TRBD1 as a possible D gene (6 bases). Germline loops: CDR1 SGHVS, CDR2 FNYEAQ. This CDR3 has 17 amino acids. The germline V and J ends were trimmed by 0 bases and 0 bases, with 14 bases remaining between them. The DNA of the CDR3 is TGTGCCAGCAGCTTAGCGGCCAGGGGTATCATGAACACTGAAGCTTTCTTT. Its translation: CASSLAARGIMNTEAFF.